This TCR beta chain originates from a study of T-cell memory formation after mild COVID-19. Study in general: The TCR clusters were mostly specific to one donor.

TCRdb itself ran the 5' RACE reads through MiXCR, one entry per CDR3 protein. Of 200,000 to 250,000 distinct CDR3 sequences listed, about 15% were seen once; the top ten hold around 3.7%. This clonotype was seen many times. As yet, its antigen is unknown. Study findings and constraints: Contracting clones from day 15 to 85 showed balanced CD4/CD8; later expanders favored CD4+. Cross-reactive memory seemingly joined, as some responding clones were found in pre-infection memory.

With 5 bases clipped from V and 10 bases from J, the junction kept 6 bases outside the gene matches. CDR1 and CDR2 (germline): SGHTA, FQGTGA. The CDR3 runs 12 residues. This chain joins TRBV7-3 and TRBJ2-3; TRBD1 agrees at 7 bases. The sequencing sample was made of PBMCs or a T cell subset sorted from them (not recorded which). The clonotype comes from a man in his late teens or twenties who had mild COVID-19 (a few samples of this study predate the infection). Cell type and time point are not known. The CDR3 DNA sequence: TGTGCCAGCAGCGAAGCAGGGGGTGCGCAGTATTTT. Translation gives CASSEAGGAQYF.